This T cell receptor beta chain was observed in a study of blood T cell repertoires in COVID-19. This CDR3 has 14 amino acids. The germline CDR1 and CDR2 sequences are WSHSY and SAAADI. The trim removed 3 bases at V and 3 bases at J, leaving 3 bases unmatched. Original processing notes: Amplification of reference gene primers provided the estimated nucleated cell counts. Using immunoSEQ multiplex PCR, the repertoire was profiled, and TCRdb retains in-frame clones only, with some absent. V, J and clone size derive from that table, while D and trimming were established from the DNA sequence. Of 75,000 to 100,000 clones detected, more than 75% appear once; the ten largest clones hold about 7%.

The clonotype originates from a man over 45 with active or convalescent COVID-19. The specimen was peripheral blood. The chain has TRBV10-2 and TRBJ2-3, with TRBD2 identical over 7 bases. CDR3 sequence (DNA): TGCGCCAGCAGTGAAGCCGGGGGGACAGATACGCAGTATTTT. The encoded protein is CASSEAGGTDTQYF.